This TCR beta chain emerged from a study of radiotherapy plus CTLA-4 blockade in lung cancer (dated by TCRdb to about 2018). Study-wide context: Among the enrolled patients, about 19% had an objective response, and 25% to 35% reached disease control.

As concerns this clone: Its antigen is unknown. No base quality information exists; no much larger clone differs at one position.

Per the germline V gene, MNHNS is the CDR1 and SASEGT is the CDR2. From cysteine to phenylalanine, the CDR3 is 14 amino acids long. The CDR3 DNA has 42 bases and is translated from base 1. V and J are truncated by 6 bases and 7 bases respectively, leaving an intervening sequence of 16 bases. The investigation overall reported the following: After treatment with radiotherapy and ipilimumab, TCR clones that came from tumors expanded in the peripheral blood. The strongest predictors of response, as reported, were early dynamic changes in blood T cell clones along with a rise in serum interferon-beta after radiation.

In this study, focal radiation therapy paired with CTLA-4 blockade (ipilimumab) was tested in patients who had chemo-refractory metastatic non-small-cell lung cancer. Library preparation employed the immunoSEQ multiplex PCR assay. TCRdb carries this immuneACCESS record with in-frame sequences only. Its versions omit some clonotypes, under half of them owing to an unresolved V gene in the studies checked, with the rest unexplained. Within this sample are some 100,000 clones, with around four fifths of them counted one time only. The ten largest clones take up less than 15% of the sample. The starting material was peripheral blood, obtained from a patient treated with radiotherapy plus ipilimumab. This TCR came from a human donor with non-small cell lung cancer that progressed on radiotherapy plus ipilimumab. The sequence links TRBV6-1 to TRBJ1-5, with no confidently assigned D gene. The DNA sequence is given as TGTGCCAGCAGGCCAACTCTAGGAGGGCAGCCCCAGCATTTT. Its protein is CASRPTLGGQPQHF.